The 30 T cell receptor beta chains listed next were all sequenced from one sample in a study of T cells in Graves' hyperthyroidism and ophthalmopathy. RNA transcripts yielded amplified TCR beta CDR3 regions. TCR CDR3 underwent first-round RT-PCR with the HTBI primer set. A single record per CDR3 protein comes from TCRdb applying MiXCR to the multiplex PCR reads. This sample has 640,000 or so distinct CDR3 sequences, with roughly 14% found just once. The sample taken for sequencing was blood. These receptors came from a woman aged 40 to 49 with Graves' ophthalmopathy.

Many counts were recorded for this clonotype. V is TRBV28 and J is TRBJ1-5; 9 bases agree with TRBD1. Germline V gene sequence: CDR1 MDHEN, CDR2 SYDVKM. The V gene end was trimmed by 6 bases and the J gene end by 6 bases; junction bases not matched to a gene: 9. This CDR3 contains 15 residues. CDR3 in amino acids: CASSVTGGNGQPQHF. CDR3 sequence (DNA): TGTGCCAGCAGCGTCACAGGGGGCAACGGTCAGCCCCAGCATTTT. The whole variable domain, filled in from reference TRBV28 and TRBJ1-5, reads DVKVTQSSRYLVKRTGEKVFLECVQDMDHENMFWYRQDPGLGLRLIYFSYDVKMKEKGDIPEGYSVSREKKERFSLILESASTNQTSMYLCASSVTGGNGQPQHFGDGTRLSIL.

This chain connects TRBV20-1 to TRBJ2-3; TRBD2 aligns across 8 bases. The CDR3 spans 16 residues. Looked up from germline, CDR1 is DFQATT and CDR2 is SNEGSKA (reference sequence). The J segment lost 6 bases and the V segment lost 0 bases, leaving 11 bases of the junction unmatched. CDR3 DNA: TGCAGTGCTAGAGAATTAGCGGGGACCCGGGGGGATACGCAGTATTTT. Residues: CSARELAGTRGDTQYF.

This clonotype was detected ten times or more. The chain employs TRBV27 and TRBJ2-7, with D possibly being TRBD1 (6 bases). CDR3 length: 14 residues. Germline V gives CDR1 MNHEY, CDR2 SMNVEV (reference sequence). The ends were cut back, 5 bases at V and 0 bases at J, with 11 bases in the middle. The CDR3 DNA reads as TGTGCCAGCAGTATTCACAGGGCCTCCTACGAGCAGTACTTC. Translated, it gives CASSIHRASYEQYF.

This clonotype was detected many times. The CDR3 DNA reads as TGTGCCAGCAGCCAAGCGTCAAACACTGAAGCTTTCTTT. Amino acids: CASSQASNTEAFF. The V gene is TRBV4-2, the J gene TRBJ1-1; D remains ambiguous. CDR1 and CDR2 from the germline V gene are LGHNA and YNFKEQ. The CDR3 is made up of 13 amino acids. Trimming left V 1 base short and J 2 bases short, with 5 bases between.

This clonotype was seen a few times. The chain combines TRBV11-2 with TRBJ2-7, with 13 nucleotides matching TRBD2. This CDR3 has 18 residues. The ends lost 5 bases at V and 5 bases at J; junction bases unmatched: 15. The germline gives CDR1 SGHAT, CDR2 FQNNGV. The DNA of the CDR3 is TGTGCCAGCAGCAGCCCCACAACTAGCGGGAGGGCCCCCAACGAGCAGTACTTC. It yields the protein CASSSPTTSGRAPNEQYF. Full variable domain (remainder filled in from reference TRBV11-2 and TRBJ2-7): EAGVAQSPRYKIIEKRQSVAFWCNPISGHATLYWYQQILGQGPKLLIQFQNNGVVDDSQLPKDRFSAERLKGVDSTLKIQPAKLEDSAVYLCASSSPTTSGRAPNEQYFGPGTRLTVT.

The V call is TRBV15, the J call TRBJ1-2, with D perhaps TRBD1 (5 bases). In germline, CDR1 is LNHNV, CDR2 YYDKDF (reference sequence). The CDR3 totals 17 residues. V was trimmed by 3 bases and J by 1 base, leaving 18 bases between them. The CDR3 loop is CATSSFPGGALNYGYTF. CDR3 in DNA: TGTGCCACCAGCAGCTTCCCGGGAGGGGCCCTTAACTATGGCTACACCTTC.

This clonotype occurred many times. The rearrangement uses TRBV18 and TRBJ2-7; D uncertain. The CDR3 is 12 residues long. The germline gives CDR1 KGHSH, CDR2 LQKENI. Trimming took off 2 bases at V and 5 bases at J, with 7 bases between the two ends. The CDR3 DNA reads as TGTGCCAGCTCACCAAGGGTCGACGAGCAGTACTTC. The encoded protein is CASSPRVDEQYF.

This clonotype was seen more than once but under ten times. The chain couples TRBV9 to TRBJ2-3; TRBD1 matches 8 bases. Germline V gene sequence: CDR1 SGDLS, CDR2 YYNGEE. This CDR3 has 16 amino acids. Trimming cost V 3 bases and J 0 bases; bases outside gene matches: 6. The CDR3 protein is CASSARDRSSTDTQYF. CDR3 DNA sequence: TGTGCCAGCAGCGCCAGGGACAGGTCTAGCACAGATACGCAGTATTTT.

This clonotype was recorded many times. The rearrangement joins TRBV28 to TRBJ1-5; possibly TRBD1 for D (5 bases). Trimming shortened V by 4 bases and J by 1 base, and 11 bases separated the two germline ends. Germline lookup yields CDR1 MDHEN and CDR2 SYDVKM. The CDR3 length is 15 residues. The CDR3 spells CASSSREGSNQPQHF. The CDR3 nucleotides read TGTGCCAGCAGTTCAAGGGAGGGGAGCAATCAGCCCCAGCATTTT.

At least ten counts were recorded for this clonotype. This chain links TRBV6-1 with TRBJ1-1; D not resolved. Germline V gene lookup returns CDR1 MNHNS and CDR2 SASEGT. The V gene lost 7 bases and the J gene lost 7 bases, with 16 bases spanning the gap. This CDR3 is built from 13 residues. In DNA, the CDR3 is TGTGCCAGCATATCGAGCTGGACCATTGAAGCTTTCTTT. It specifies CASISSWTIEAFF.

The rearrangement joins TRBV30 to TRBJ2-5; no definite D call. The CDR3 loop spans 13 amino acids. Germline V gives CDR1 GTSNPN, CDR2 SVGIG (reference sequence). V was trimmed by 1 base and J by 5 bases, leaving 11 bases between them. The CDR3 spells CAWSGLLGETQYF. The CDR3, as DNA: TGTGCCTGGAGTGGTCTCCTAGGTGAGACCCAGTACTTC.

This clonotype was seen ten or more times. V and J are TRBV6-2 or TRBV6-3 and TRBJ1-1; no reliable D call. The V end was cut by 5 bases, the J end by 9 bases, with 13 bases between. The CDR3 extends over 12 amino acids. The germline gives CDR1 MNHEY, CDR2 SVGEGT. CDR3 protein: CASSPPEGKAFF. The CDR3 DNA sequence: TGTGCCAGCAGTCCCCCGGAAGGGAAAGCTTTCTTT.

This clonotype was seen at least ten times. V usage is TRBV19 and J usage is TRBJ1-1; 9 positions agree with TRBD1. After removal of 1 base from V and 6 bases from J, the junction contained 6 bases not matched to a gene. Germline V gives CDR1 LNHDA, CDR2 SQIVND (reference sequence). This CDR3 is built from 15 residues. The CDR3 loop reads CASSIGGTGSPEAFF. The CDR3, as DNA: TGTGCCAGTAGTATAGGGGGGACAGGGAGTCCTGAAGCTTTCTTT. Together with reference TRBV19 and TRBJ1-1, the CDR3 gives the full variable domain: DGGITQSPKYLFRKEGQNVTLSCEQNLNHDAMYWYRQDPGQGLRLIYYSQIVNDFQKGDIAEGYSVSREKKESFPLTVTSAQKNPTAFYLCASSIGGTGSPEAFFGQGTRLTVV.

This clonotype was counted at least ten times. V gene TRBV6-1 combines with J gene TRBJ2-5; TRBD2 aligns across 14 bases. Germline V gene lookup returns CDR1 MNHNS and CDR2 SASEGT. V gave up 5 bases and J gave up 2 bases; unmatched junction bases: 4. This CDR3 spans 16 amino acids. Here the CDR3 reads CASSRLAGGKQETQYF. The CDR3 DNA sequence: TGTGCCAGCAGTCGACTAGCGGGAGGGAAACAAGAGACCCAGTACTTC.

This rearrangement joins TRBV19 to TRBJ2-2; no clear D gene. CDR1 is LNHDA, CDR2 SQIVND, per germline (reference sequence). The CDR3 is made up of 20 amino acids. V dropped 7 bases and J dropped 4 bases, with 31 bases sitting between them. The CDR3 loop reads CASMRTPSARAPTFTGELFF. CDR3 DNA sequence: TGTGCCAGTATGCGCACACCCAGCGCCCGGGCCCCGACTTTCACCGGGGAGCTGTTTTTT. Complete variable domain (other parts from reference TRBV19 and TRBJ2-2): DGGITQSPKYLFRKEGQNVTLSCEQNLNHDAMYWYRQDPGQGLRLIYYSQIVNDFQKGDIAEGYSVSREKKESFPLTVTSAQKNPTAFYLCASMRTPSARAPTFTGELFFGEGSRLTVL.

This clonotype was counted ten times or more. This chain connects TRBV7-2 to TRBJ1-1; no firm D call. With 5 bases removed from V and 6 bases from J, the gap between germline ends came to 16 bases. There are 14 residues in the CDR3. The germline gives CDR1 SGHTA, CDR2 FQGNSA. DNA of the CDR3: TGTGCCAGCAGCCCTATAGTCGGCGCTCCTGAAGCTTTCTTT. This translates into CASSPIVGAPEAFF.

In this sample, this clonotype turned up many times. The chain uses TRBV11-1 and TRBJ2-7; 7 bases align to TRBD1. Per the germline V gene, CDR1 is SGHAT and CDR2 is FQDESV (reference sequence). This CDR3 contains 13 residues. V gave up 6 bases and J gave up 5 bases; unmatched junction bases: 7. The CDR3, as DNA: TGTGCCAGCAGTTGGAACAGGGGAGACGAGCAGTACTTC. Protein: CASSWNRGDEQYF.

Of note for this clonotype: A read error is possible here, since a much larger clone lies one base away. The CDR3 is CVSSDWTGETNTEAFF. Written as DNA, the CDR3 is TGTGTCAGCAGTGACTGGACAGGGGAAACGAACACTGAAGCTTTCTTT. This chain connects TRBV6-4 to TRBJ1-1; 9 bases are shared with TRBD1. The germline V gene has CDR1 MRHNA and CDR2 SNTAGT. CDR3 size: 16 residues.

This clonotype was recorded many times. This chain links TRBV7-8 with TRBJ2-2; 10 bases are shared with TRBD2. Germline-derived CDR1 and CDR2 are SGHVS and FQNEAQ. This CDR3 region has 17 residues. With V trimmed by 3 bases and J by 4 bases, 8 bases remained unmatched. CDR3 amino acids: CASSFTSGVRITGELFF. Written as DNA, the CDR3 is TGTGCCAGCAGCTTTACTAGCGGGGTCCGTATCACCGGGGAGCTGTTTTTT.

This clonotype appeared many times. The gene calls are TRBV7-8 and TRBJ2-7, with a tentative D call TRBD2 (5 bases). CDR1 SGHVS and CDR2 FQNEAQ come from the germline V gene. The CDR3 has 14 amino acids. The ends were cut back, 4 bases at V and 4 bases at J, with 14 bases in the middle. The CDR3 DNA reads as TGTGCCAGCAGCTCAGCTGGGTGGGAGTACGAGCAGTACTTC. Its translation: CASSSAGWEYEQYF.

This clonotype was detected many times. This sequence joins TRBV27 and TRBJ2-2, with 7 positions matching TRBD1. After removal of 5 bases from V and 1 base from J, the junction contained 4 bases not matched to a gene. Germline assignment: CDR1 MNHEY and CDR2 SMNVEV (reference sequence). The CDR3 consists of 15 residues. The CDR3 region has the DNA TGTGCCAGCAGTCGCCGACAGGGGAACACCGGGGAGCTGTTTTTT. It codes for CASSRRQGNTGELFF.

This clonotype was counted many times. An end of the junction differs from the germline gene, which may be a read error. The chain uses TRBV30 and TRBJ2-7, with unresolved D. The CDR3 is made up of 15 amino acids. In germline, CDR1 is GTSNPN, CDR2 SVGIG (reference sequence). The CDR3 loop is CAWSVFRTNAYEQYF. The CDR3 DNA follows: TGTGCCTGGAGTGTATTTAGGACCAACGCCTACGAGCAATACTTC.

The table lists this clonotype with many counts. V usage is TRBV20-1 and J usage is TRBJ2-5; TRBD2 agrees at 8 bases. The germline CDR1 and CDR2 sequences are DFQATT and SNEGSKA (reference sequence). The CDR3 is 14 residues long. The ends lost 5 bases at V and 5 bases at J; junction bases unmatched: 10. The chain's CDR3 is CSARLAGRGETQYF. DNA for the CDR3: TGCAGTGCTCGCTTAGCGGGAAGGGGGGAGACCCAGTACTTC.

This clonotype was observed at least ten times. The chain combines TRBV12-3 or TRBV12-4 with TRBJ1-2, with 7 bases lining up with TRBD1. This CDR3 has 18 residues. V trimming: 5 bases; J trimming: 2 bases; junction bases outside the gene matches: 17. CDR3 loop: CASSPTILGTDSNYGYTF. CDR3 nucleotide sequence: TGTGCCAGCAGTCCCACCATTTTGGGGACAGACTCCAACTATGGCTACACCTTC.

This clonotype came up a few times. The V and J genes are TRBV7-9 and TRBJ2-4; D uncertain. The length of the CDR3 is 16 residues. Per germline, CDR1 SEHNR and CDR2 FQNEAQ (reference sequence). Trimming stripped 5 bases from V and 3 bases from J, with 17 bases between. The CDR3 reads CASSPPPSSLKNIQYF. The CDR3 DNA reads TGTGCCAGCAGCCCACCTCCCAGTAGCCTCAAAAACATTCAGTACTTC.

This clonotype was recorded many times. The chain uses TRBV7-2 and TRBJ2-5; tentative D call: TRBD2 (5 bases). Germline V CDR1 and CDR2: SGHTA, FQGNSA. The CDR3 has 12 residues. The DNA for the CDR3 is TGTGCAGAGGGAGTGGCGGCGGAGACCCAGTACTTC. Translation: CAEGVAAETQYF.

This clonotype was counted a few times. V is TRBV5-1 and J is TRBJ2-7; D is possibly TRBD1 (9 bases). The CDR3 is 16 amino acids. Trimming took off 5 bases at V and 3 bases at J, with 21 bases between the two ends. Germline CDR1 reads SGHRS; CDR2 reads YFSETQ. The CDR3 coding sequence is TGCGCCAGCAGTCCCGGGGGGGGGACAGGGTACTACGAGCAGTACTTC. Encoded protein: CASSPGGGTGYYEQYF.

This clonotype was seen repeatedly, ten times or more. The J gene is TRBJ1-2, the V gene TRBV7-3; D unclear. The CDR3 is made up of 16 amino acids. The germline V gene encodes CDR1 SGHTA and CDR2 FQGTGA. V lost 2 bases, J lost 5 bases, and 18 bases lay in between. CDR3 DNA sequence: TGTGCCAGCAGCTTAGACGGGAGGCGAGGCGGATATGGCTACACCTTC. Translating gives CASSLDGRRGGYGYTF. The whole variable domain, remainder taken from reference TRBV7-3 and TRBJ1-2, is GAGVSQTPSNKVTEKGKYVELRCDPISGHTALYWYRQSLGQGPEFLIYFQGTGAADDSGLPNDRFFAVRPEGSVSTLKIQRTERGDSAVYLCASSLDGRRGGYGYTFGSGTRLTVV.

The sample holds one count of this clonotype. The CDR3 sequence is CASSRRAGGPGEQYF. The CDR3 DNA sequence: TGTGCCAGCAGCCGCCGGGCGGGAGGGCCGGGAGAGCAGTACTTC. The chain is built from TRBV5-6 and TRBJ2-7; 9 bases match TRBD2. Per germline, CDR1 SGHDT and CDR2 YYEEEE. Trimming cost V 4 bases and J 7 bases; bases outside gene matches: 12. The CDR3 contains 15 residues.

This sequence joins TRBV20-1 and TRBJ2-7; no reliable D call. Between the trimmed V and J ends, which lost 3 bases and 1 base, there was a span of 13 bases. Germline V gene data show CDR1 as DFQATT and CDR2 as SNEGSKA (reference sequence). This CDR3 spans 14 amino acids. CDR3 loop: CSARVDQMSYEQYF. The CDR3 coding sequence is TGCAGTGCTAGGGTAGACCAGATGTCCTACGAGCAGTACTTC.